Here is one T cell receptor beta chain with its context. Its antigen is currently unknown. Deletions cut 1 base from V and 2 bases from J, with 11 bases between. The germline V gene has CDR1 SGDLS and CDR2 YYNGEE. This CDR3 contains 15 residues. The protocol was immunoSEQ multiplex PCR, while the TCRdb copy is restricted to in-frame clones and leaves out a portion. The table includes 1,500 to 2,000 clones, around four fifths detected once. These data originate in a study of T cell repertoires in ileal Crohn's disease. Study background: Every patient was operated on for stricturing (about 60%) or penetrating (approximately 39%) complications.

Time point indicated: neoterminal ileum biopsy at postoperative endoscopy, about 6 months after surgery. General study results and limits: Mucosal expansions were suggested to be mainly CD8 T cells. Clonality above 26.8% at surgery always came with endoscopic recurrence. Within the first postoperative year, endoscopy came at median about 6.9 months.

Material: ileal tissue. The TCR originated in an adult with Crohn's disease. The chain joins TRBV9 to TRBJ2-3; D is perhaps TRBD2 (6 bases). The DNA of the CDR3 is TGTGCCAGCAGCGTATCAGCGGGTGTCACAGATACGCAGTATTTT. This codes for CASSVSAGVTDTQYF.